This T cell receptor beta chain appears in the sequencing data of a study of OX40 agonist ivuxolimab in advanced cancers. In terms of the full investigation: Ivuxolimab, which targeted the costimulatory receptor OX40 (CD134), was an agonistic, fully human IgG2 monoclonal antibody. Intravenous ivuxolimab was administered to patients every 2 weeks at six dose levels: 0.01, 0.1, 0.3, 1.5, 3 and 10 mg/kg. Of the roughly 51 patients in dose escalation, about 20 had hepatocellular carcinoma, about 15 had melanoma, 9 had renal cell carcinoma and 9 had head and neck cancer. In the dose-escalation cohort, 65% to 90% of patients were male, and the mean age was approximately 60 years, with a range of 23 to 79. Prior anti-PD-1, anti-PD-L1 or anti-CTLA-4 therapy was permitted, and about two fifths of dose-escalation patients had received checkpoint inhibitors. Three dose-escalation patients achieved partial responses, one with hepatocellular carcinoma and two with cutaneous melanoma. The point of sequencing TCRbeta in the periphery was to test whether ivuxolimab changed TCR sequence diversity and drove clonal T-cell expansion. The paper covers the monotherapy dose-escalation part of the phase I ivuxolimab trial, which included N ≈ 57 patients.

The trial excluded patients who had a history of autoimmune disease or were on systemic immunosuppression. Peripheral blood for TCR sequencing was collected from all dose cohorts at baseline, on cycle 4 day 1, and on cycle 7 day 1. Samples were obtained from an open-label, multicenter, first-in-human phase I dose-escalation trial of ivuxolimab. Adults with locally advanced or metastatic melanoma, renal cell, hepatocellular, or head and neck squamous cell carcinoma were enrolled in the trial. CD4+ and CD8+ T cells were sorted separately from peripheral blood before TCR sequencing. Counted from cysteine to phenylalanine, this CDR3 has 15 amino acids. Just the 45-base CDR3 DNA is kept, in frame starting at base 1. V gives up 2 bases and J gives up 1 base, and the segment between their germline ends measures 10 bases. The germline V gene provides CDR1 MNHEY and CDR2 SVGAGI. What the authors observed across the whole study: After ivuxolimab, more expanded clones were found on average in CD8+ T cells than in CD4+ T cells. In partial responders in the 0.1-3.0 mg/kg groups, normalized peripheral clonal expansion was found to be among the lowest, especially among CD8+ T cells. Antigen specificity was not determined for the clonally expanded peripheral T cells. Low levels of normalized T-cell clonal expansion were also shown by some nonresponding patients. Clonal expansion of both CD4+ and CD8+ blood T cells was observed from baseline to week 6 at doses 0.1 to 3.0 mg/kg.

A remark on this clone: Its antigen has not been determined. Base qualities are not at hand, and no much larger clone is one base apart.

Genomic DNA was extracted from sorted cells for sequencing of the TCRbeta CDR3 region. The immunoSEQ Assay was used to sequence the TCRbeta CDR3 regions. The source is immuneACCESS, and TCRdb retained only in-frame sequences with V and J called. Part of the clones is not carried over; for the studies checked, unresolved V genes explain less than half of this, and the remainder is unexplained. Within this sample are 55,000 to 65,000 clones, with about 88% of them counted one time only. Around 0.6% of the sample is held by the ten biggest clonotypes. The origin of this receptor is an adult with an advanced solid tumor such as melanoma, head and neck, liver or kidney cancer. The chain is assembled from TRBV6-5 and TRBJ2-3; the D segment could be TRBD2, given 5 matching bases. Source: CD4+ or CD8+ T cells sorted from blood, taken in a trial of the OX40 agonist ivuxolimab. In nucleotides, the sequence is TGTGCCAGCAGTTACCGTAGCGAGGGCACAGATACGCAGTATTTT. Its translation is CASSYRSEGTDTQYF.